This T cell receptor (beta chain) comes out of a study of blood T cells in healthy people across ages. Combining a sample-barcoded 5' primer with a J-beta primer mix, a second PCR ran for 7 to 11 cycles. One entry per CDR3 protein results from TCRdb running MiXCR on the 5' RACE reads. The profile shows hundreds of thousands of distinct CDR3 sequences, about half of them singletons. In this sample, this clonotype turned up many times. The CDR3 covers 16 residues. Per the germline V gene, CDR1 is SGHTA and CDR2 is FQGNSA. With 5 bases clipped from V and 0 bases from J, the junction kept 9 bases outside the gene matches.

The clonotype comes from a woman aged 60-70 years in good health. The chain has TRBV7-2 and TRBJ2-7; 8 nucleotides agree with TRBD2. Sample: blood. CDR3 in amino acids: CASSTDPTSGSYEQYF. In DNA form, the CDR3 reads TGTGCCAGCAGCACCGACCCAACTAGCGGCTCCTACGAGCAGTACTTC.